This T cell receptor beta chain was identified during a study of T-cell reconstitution after alpha-beta-depleted transplantation in children. This clonotype was observed a handful of times. Its antigen is unidentified. Study conclusions and caveats: After transplant, at about two months, alpha-beta T cells were reportedly derived from several hundred expanded graft clones. Diversity and T-cell counts at one year after transplant derived mostly from new T cells. Some patients' high day-60 TCRbeta diversity was traced to surviving recipient T cells and thymic progenitors.

The CDR3 is 15 amino acids. Germline CDR1 reads MGHDK; CDR2 reads SYGVNS. V was pared by 1 base and J by 6 bases, with 5 bases of the junction left unmatched. Unique molecular identifiers were used in preparing the TCRbeta library. MiXCR was run by TCRdb on the PCR reads, yielding one entry per CDR3 protein. The data show about 58,000 distinct CDR3 sequences, 44% seen once. The receptor was isolated from a male patient under 18 who had a stem cell transplant for acute lymphoblastic leukemia, so the T cells may come from the graft donor. The source was PBMCs, mostly from graft donor cells, collected 360 days after TCRalphabeta/CD19-depleted stem cell transplant. This rearrangement joins TRBV25-1 to TRBJ1-4; 7 bases match TRBD1. CDR3 loop: CASSEFATGYEKLFF. CDR3 bases: TGTGCCAGCAGTGAATTTGCGACAGGGTATGAAAAACTGTTTTTT.